The table lists the clone carrying this T cell receptor beta chain with a count of one. Antigen specificity is unknown. Sequenced by immunoSEQ multiplex PCR; TCRdb stores in-frame clones only, minus some. The sample lists about 94,000 clones; about four fifths were seen once. The entry originates in a study of radiotherapy plus CTLA-4 blockade in lung cancer. For the study at large: Objective responses were recorded in about 18% of patients, with disease control recorded in 30% to 35%. Findings of the study overall: Blood saw expansion of tumor-derived TCR clones after radiotherapy plus ipilimumab. Best predicting response, reportedly, were early blood T cell clone dynamics, with interferon-beta.

The germline V gene encodes CDR1 SGHTA and CDR2 FQGTGA. V was trimmed by 2 bases and J by 6 bases, leaving 11 bases between them. CDR3 length equals 15 residues. In chemo-refractory metastatic non-small-cell lung cancer, patients got ipilimumab CTLA-4 blockade together with focal radiation. This TCR was recovered from a human donor with non-small cell lung cancer that progressed on radiotherapy plus ipilimumab. The source was peripheral blood, collected from a patient treated with radiotherapy plus ipilimumab. J is TRBJ1-6 and V is TRBV7-3, with D maybe TRBD1 (5 bases). DNA for the CDR3: TGTGCCAGCAGCTTATATGGGGGTTCTAATTCACCCCTCCACTTT. It translates to CASSLYGGSNSPLHF.